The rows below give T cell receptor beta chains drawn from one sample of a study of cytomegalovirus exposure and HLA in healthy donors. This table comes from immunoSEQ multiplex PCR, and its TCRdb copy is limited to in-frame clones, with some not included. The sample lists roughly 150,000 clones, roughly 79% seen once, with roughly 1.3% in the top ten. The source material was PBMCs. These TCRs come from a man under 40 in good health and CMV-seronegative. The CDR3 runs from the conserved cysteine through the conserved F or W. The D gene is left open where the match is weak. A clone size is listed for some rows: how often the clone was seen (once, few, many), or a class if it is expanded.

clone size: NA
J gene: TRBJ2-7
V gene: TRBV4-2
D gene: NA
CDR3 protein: CASSQEVAYSNYEQYF
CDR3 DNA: TGTGCCAGCAGCCAAGAAGTCGCCTACTCCAACTACGAGCAGTACTTC

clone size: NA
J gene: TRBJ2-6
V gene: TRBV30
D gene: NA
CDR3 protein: CAWSVRSGSGANVLTF
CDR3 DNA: TGTGCCTGGAGTGTACGGTCGGGGTCTGGGGCCAACGTCCTGACTTTC

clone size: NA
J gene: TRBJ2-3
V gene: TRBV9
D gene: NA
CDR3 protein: CASSVDPSQTQYF
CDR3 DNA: TGTGCCAGCAGCGTAGACCCGTCACAGACGCAGTATTTT

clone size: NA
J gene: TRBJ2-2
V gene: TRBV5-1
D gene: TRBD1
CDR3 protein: CASRRTGLNTGELFF
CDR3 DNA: TGCGCCAGCAGAAGGACAGGTTTGAACACCGGGGAGCTGTTTTTT

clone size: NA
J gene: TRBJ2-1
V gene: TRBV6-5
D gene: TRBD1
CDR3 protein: CASRDREIYNEQFF
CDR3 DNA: TGTGCCAGCAGAGACAGGGAGATCTACAATGAGCAGTTCTTC

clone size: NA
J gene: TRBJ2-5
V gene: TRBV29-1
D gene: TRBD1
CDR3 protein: CSVEDGQGGGTQYF
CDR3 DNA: TGCAGCGTTGAAGATGGACAGGGTGGTGGGACCCAGTACTTC

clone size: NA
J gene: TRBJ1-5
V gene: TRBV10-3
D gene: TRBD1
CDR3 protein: CAISEETGGRQPQHF
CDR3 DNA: TGTGCCATCAGTGAGGAGACAGGGGGCAGACAGCCCCAGCATTTT

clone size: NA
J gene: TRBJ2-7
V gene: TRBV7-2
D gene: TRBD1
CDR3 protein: CASSGQDRYEQYF
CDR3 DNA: TGTGCCAGCAGCGGACAGGACCGCTACGAGCAGTACTTC

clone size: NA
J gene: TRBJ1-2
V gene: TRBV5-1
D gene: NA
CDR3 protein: CASSPQSTGFYGYTF
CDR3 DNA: TGCGCCAGCAGCCCGCAATCCACAGGGTTCTATGGCTACACCTTC

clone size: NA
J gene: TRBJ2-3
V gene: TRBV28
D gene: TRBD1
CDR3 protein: CASSSRVGQGGDTQYF
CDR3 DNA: TGTGCCAGCAGTTCGAGGGTCGGACAGGGGGGCGATACGCAGTATTTT

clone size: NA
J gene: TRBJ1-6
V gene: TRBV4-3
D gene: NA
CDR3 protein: CASSQERQFPPLHF
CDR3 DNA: TGCGCCAGCAGCCAAGAGAGGCAGTTTCCACCCCTCCACTTT

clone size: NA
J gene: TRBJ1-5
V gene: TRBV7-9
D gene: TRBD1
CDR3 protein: CASSLTGGGQPQHF
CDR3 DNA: TGTGCCAGCAGCCTGACAGGGGGCGGTCAGCCCCAGCATTTT

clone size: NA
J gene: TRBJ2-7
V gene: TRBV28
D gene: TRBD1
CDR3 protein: CASSGTGGWTSGFYEQYF
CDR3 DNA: TGTGCCAGCAGCGGGACAGGGGGCTGGACTAGCGGTTTCTACGAGCAGTACTTC

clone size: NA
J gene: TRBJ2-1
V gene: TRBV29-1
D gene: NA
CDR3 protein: CSVDQGSSYNEQFF
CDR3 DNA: TGCAGCGTTGATCAGGGTAGCTCCTACAATGAGCAGTTCTTC

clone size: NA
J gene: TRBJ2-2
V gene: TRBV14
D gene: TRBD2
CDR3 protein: CASSPYPGLNTGELFF
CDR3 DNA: TGTGCCAGCAGCCCATACCCGGGACTAAACACCGGGGAGCTGTTTTTT

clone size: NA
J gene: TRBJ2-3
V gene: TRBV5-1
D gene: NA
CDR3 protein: CASSLVSGSTDTQYF
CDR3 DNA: TGCGCCAGCAGCTTGGTGAGCGGGAGCACAGATACGCAGTATTTT

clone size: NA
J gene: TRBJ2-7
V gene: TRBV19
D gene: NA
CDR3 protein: CASSITSGIPYEQYF
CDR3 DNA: TGTGCCAGTAGTATCACTTCGGGGATCCCCTACGAGCAGTACTTC

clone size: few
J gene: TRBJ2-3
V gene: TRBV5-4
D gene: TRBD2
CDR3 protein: CASSFEGLAGGYSTDTQYF
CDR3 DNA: TGTGCCAGCAGCTTCGAAGGACTAGCGGGGGGGTATAGCACAGATACGCAGTATTTT

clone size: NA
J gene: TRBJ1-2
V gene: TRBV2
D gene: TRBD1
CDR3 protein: CASRGTDHGYTF
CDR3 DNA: TGTGCCAGCAGAGGGACAGATCATGGCTACACCTTC

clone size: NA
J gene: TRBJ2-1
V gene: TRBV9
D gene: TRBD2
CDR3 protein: CASSVDPSAGLYNEQFF
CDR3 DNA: TGTGCCAGCAGCGTAGACCCTTCAGCGGGACTCTACAATGAGCAGTTCTTC

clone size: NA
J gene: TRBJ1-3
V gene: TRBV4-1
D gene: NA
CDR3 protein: CASSQDRSSGNTIYF
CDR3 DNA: TGCGCCAGCAGCCAAGATCGGTCCTCTGGAAACACCATATATTTT

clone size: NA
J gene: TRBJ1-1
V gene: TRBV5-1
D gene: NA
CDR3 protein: CASSFDGDTTEAFF
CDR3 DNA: TGCGCCAGCAGCTTTGACGGGGACACGACTGAAGCTTTCTTT

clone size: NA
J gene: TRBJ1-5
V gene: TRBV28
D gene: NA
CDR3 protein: CASSFIGGVDQPQHF
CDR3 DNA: TGTGCCAGCAGTTTTATTGGAGGGGTTGATCAGCCCCAGCATTTT

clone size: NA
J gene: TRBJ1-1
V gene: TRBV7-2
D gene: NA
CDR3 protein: CASSSAYRQGFSEAFF
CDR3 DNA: TGTGCCAGCAGCTCAGCCTACCGCCAGGGGTTCTCTGAAGCTTTCTTT

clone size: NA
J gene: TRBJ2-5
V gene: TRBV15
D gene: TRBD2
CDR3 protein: CATSRDSPGGGETQYF
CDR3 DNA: TGTGCCACCAGCAGAGATAGTCCGGGGGGGGGAGAGACCCAGTACTTC

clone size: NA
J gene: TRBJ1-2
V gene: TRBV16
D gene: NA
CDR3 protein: CASSQSGQGFGYTF
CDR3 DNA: TGTGCCAGCAGCCAATCGGGGCAGGGATTTGGCTACACCTTC

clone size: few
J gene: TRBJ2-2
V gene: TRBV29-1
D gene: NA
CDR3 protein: CSVDGQNTGELFF
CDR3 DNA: TGCAGCGTTGATGGGCAGAACACCGGGGAGCTGTTTTTT

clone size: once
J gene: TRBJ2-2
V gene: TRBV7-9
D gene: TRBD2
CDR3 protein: CASSPLAGGNTGELFF
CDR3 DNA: TGTGCCAGCAGCCCCTTAGCGGGGGGGAACACCGGGGAGCTGTTTTTT

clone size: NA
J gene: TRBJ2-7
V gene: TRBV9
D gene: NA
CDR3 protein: CASSATQGPYYEQYF
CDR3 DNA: TGTGCCAGCAGCGCTACACAGGGCCCTTACTACGAGCAGTACTTC

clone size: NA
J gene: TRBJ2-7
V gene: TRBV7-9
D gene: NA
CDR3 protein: CASSPGPQASYEQYF
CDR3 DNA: TGTGCCAGCAGCCCAGGGCCCCAAGCGAGCTACGAGCAGTACTTC

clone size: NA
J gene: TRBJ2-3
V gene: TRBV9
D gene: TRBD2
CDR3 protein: CASSPRGLAGNTDTQYF
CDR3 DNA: TGTGCCAGCAGCCCCAGGGGACTAGCGGGCAACACAGATACGCAGTATTTT

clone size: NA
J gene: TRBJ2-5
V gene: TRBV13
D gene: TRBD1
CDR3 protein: CASSLGTGRETQYF
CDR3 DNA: TGTGCCAGCAGCCTCGGGACAGGGCGGGAGACCCAGTACTTC

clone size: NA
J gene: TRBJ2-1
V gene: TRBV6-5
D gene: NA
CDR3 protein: CASSQGGGPYNEQFF
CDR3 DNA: TGTGCCAGCAGCCAGGGCGGGGGCCCCTACAATGAGCAGTTCTTC

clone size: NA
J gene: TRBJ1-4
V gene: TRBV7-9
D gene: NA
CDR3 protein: CSSSFPGGYWDEKLFF
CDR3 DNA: TGTTCCAGCAGCTTCCCCGGGGGGTATTGGGATGAAAAACTGTTTTTT

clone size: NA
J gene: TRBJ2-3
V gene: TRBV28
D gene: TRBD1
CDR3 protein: CASSPVTGGGDTQYF
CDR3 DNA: TGTGCCAGCAGTCCCGTGACAGGGGGTGGGGATACGCAGTATTTT

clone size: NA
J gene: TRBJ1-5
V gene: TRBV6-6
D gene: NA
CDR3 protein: CASSPGGNQPQHF
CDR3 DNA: TGTGCCAGCAGCCCCGGGGGGAATCAGCCCCAGCATTTT

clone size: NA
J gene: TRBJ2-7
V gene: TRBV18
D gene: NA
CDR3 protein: CASSPLISGGEQYF
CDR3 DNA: TGTGCCAGCTCACCTCTCATTTCGGGTGGCGAGCAGTACTTC

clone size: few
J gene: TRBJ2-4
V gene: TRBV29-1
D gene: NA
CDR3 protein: CSVGPRERGIQYF
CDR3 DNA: TGCAGCGTTGGCCCCCGCGAGAGAGGCATTCAGTACTTC

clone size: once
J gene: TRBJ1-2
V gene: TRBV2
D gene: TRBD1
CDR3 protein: CASSGLPGQEPYGYTF
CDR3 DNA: TGTGCCAGCAGTGGCCTACCGGGACAGGAACCCTATGGCTACACCTTC

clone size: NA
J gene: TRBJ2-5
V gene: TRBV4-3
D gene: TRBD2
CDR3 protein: CASSQVGPGGAKETQYF
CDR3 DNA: TGCGCCAGCAGCCAAGTGGGGCCGGGGGGAGCTAAAGAGACCCAGTACTTC

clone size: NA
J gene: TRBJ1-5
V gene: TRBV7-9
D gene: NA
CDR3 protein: CSSSGLLNQPQHF
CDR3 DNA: TGTTCCAGCTCGGGACTGCTGAATCAGCCCCAGCATTTT

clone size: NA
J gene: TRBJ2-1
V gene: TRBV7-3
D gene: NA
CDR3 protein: CASSSPRTGNEQFF
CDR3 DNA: TGTGCCAGCAGCTCCCCGCGGACGGGGAATGAGCAGTTCTTC

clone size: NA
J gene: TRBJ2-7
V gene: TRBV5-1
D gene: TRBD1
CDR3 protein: CASSQGQERYEQYF
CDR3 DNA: TGCGCCAGCAGCCAAGGACAGGAGAGATACGAGCAGTACTTC

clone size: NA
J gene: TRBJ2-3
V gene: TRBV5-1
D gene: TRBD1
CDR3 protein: CASSLKGQAGYTDTQYF
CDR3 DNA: TGCGCCAGCAGCTTGAAAGGACAGGCTGGGTACACAGATACGCAGTATTTT

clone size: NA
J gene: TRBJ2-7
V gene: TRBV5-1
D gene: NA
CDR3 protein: CASSLSGQSSYEQYF
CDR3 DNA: TGCGCCAGCAGCTTGTCAGGACAGAGTAGCTACGAGCAGTACTTC

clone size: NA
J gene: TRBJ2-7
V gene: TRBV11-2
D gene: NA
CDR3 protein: CASSRGPLSYEQYF
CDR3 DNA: TGTGCCAGCAGTAGGGGTCCCCTCTCTTACGAGCAGTACTTC

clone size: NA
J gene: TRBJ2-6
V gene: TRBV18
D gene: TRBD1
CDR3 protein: CASSPGQGSGANVLTF
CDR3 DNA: TGTGCCAGCTCACCAGGACAGGGTTCTGGGGCCAACGTCCTGACTTTC

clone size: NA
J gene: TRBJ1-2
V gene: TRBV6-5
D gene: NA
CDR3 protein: CASSPGFGGYTF
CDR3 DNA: TGTGCCAGCAGTCCCGGGTTTGGGGGCTACACCTTC

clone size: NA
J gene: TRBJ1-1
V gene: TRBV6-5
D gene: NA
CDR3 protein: CASRPNRINTEAFF
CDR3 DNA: TGTGCCAGCAGACCAAACAGGATTAACACTGAAGCTTTCTTT

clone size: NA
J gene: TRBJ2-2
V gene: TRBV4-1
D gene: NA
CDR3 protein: CASSPEGGVNTGELFF
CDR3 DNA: TGCGCCAGCAGCCCTGAAGGGGGGGTGAACACCGGGGAGCTGTTTTTT

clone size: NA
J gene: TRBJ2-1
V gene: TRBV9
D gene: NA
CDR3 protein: CASSPRDSYSYNEQFF
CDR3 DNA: TGTGCCAGCAGCCCCCGGGACTCATACTCCTACAATGAGCAGTTCTTC

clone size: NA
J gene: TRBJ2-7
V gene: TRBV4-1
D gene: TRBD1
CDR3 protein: CASSHSGTGTYEQYF
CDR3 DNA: TGCGCCAGCAGCCACTCCGGGACAGGGACCTACGAGCAGTACTTC

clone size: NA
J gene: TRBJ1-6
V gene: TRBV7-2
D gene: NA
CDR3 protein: CASSPEPASLPHSPLHF
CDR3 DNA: TGTGCCAGCAGCCCCGAGCCAGCGTCCCTACCCCATTCACCCCTCCACTTT